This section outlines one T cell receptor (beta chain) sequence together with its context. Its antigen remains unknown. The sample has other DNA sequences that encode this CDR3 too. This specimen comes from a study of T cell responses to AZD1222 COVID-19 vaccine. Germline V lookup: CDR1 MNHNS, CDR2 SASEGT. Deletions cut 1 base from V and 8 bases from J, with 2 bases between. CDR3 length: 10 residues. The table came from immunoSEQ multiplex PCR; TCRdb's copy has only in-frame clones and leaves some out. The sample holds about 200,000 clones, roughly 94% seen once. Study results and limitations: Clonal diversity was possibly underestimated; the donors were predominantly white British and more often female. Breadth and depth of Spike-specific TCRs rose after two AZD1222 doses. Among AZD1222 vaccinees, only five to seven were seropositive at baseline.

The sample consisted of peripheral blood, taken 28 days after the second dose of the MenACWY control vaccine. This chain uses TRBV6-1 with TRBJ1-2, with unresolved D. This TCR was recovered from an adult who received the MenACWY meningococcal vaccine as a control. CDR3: CASSEGGYTF. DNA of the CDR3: TGTGCCAGCAGTGAAGGAGGCTACACCTTC.